This T cell receptor (beta chain) comes out of a study of blood T cell repertoires in COVID-19. Study-wide background: Both acute and convalescent COVID-19 samples were obtained from the United States, Italy and Spain. T cells, B-cell-depleted T cells, or PBMCs provided the cDNA or gDNA that served as material.

The table came from immunoSEQ multiplex PCR; TCRdb's copy has only in-frame clones and leaves some out. The table shows roughly 200,000 clones, with 81% occurring only once. With 6 bases removed from V and 0 bases from J, the gap between germline ends came to 18 bases. The germline V gene has CDR1 MDHEN and CDR2 SYDVKM. The CDR3 is 18 residues long. In its sample, this clone was seen once. The rearrangement joins TRBV28 to TRBJ1-6; tentative D call: TRBD1 (6 bases). The sequence derives from a woman aged 80 or older with acute or convalescent COVID-19. What was sequenced was peripheral blood. CDR3 sequence (DNA): TGTGCCAGCAGCCTCGGGGGGGCTACCCTCTCCTATAATTCACCCCTCCACTTT. Translating it yields CASSLGGATLSYNSPLHF.